This T cell receptor (beta chain) emerged from a study of cytomegalovirus exposure and HLA in healthy donors. General study results and limits: HLA alleles were associated with fewer than 20,000 TCR beta sequences in a later analysis at 0.05 false discovery rate.

Of note for this clone: Its antigen is undetermined.

Germline loops: CDR1 SGHNT, CDR2 YYREEE (reference sequence). The ends lost 0 bases at V and 8 bases at J; junction bases unmatched: 18. The CDR3 runs 18 residues. Primers: 60 Vbeta forward and 13 Jbeta reverse. Measured with immunoSEQ multiplex PCR; TCRdb has only the in-frame clones, and not every one. The sample comprises 110,000 to 150,000 clones, around 81% of which are singletons, and 2.8% rests with the top ten. This TCR derives from a male donor in good health and CMV-seronegative. Material: PBMCs. V gene TRBV5-4 combines with J gene TRBJ1-2; 8 positions match TRBD1. CDR3: CASSLGTGRLKSGGGYTF. CDR3 sequence (DNA): TGTGCCAGCAGCTTGGGGACAGGGAGATTAAAATCGGGGGGCGGCTACACCTTC. Drawing the rest from reference TRBV5-4 and TRBJ1-2, the complete variable domain is ETGVTQSPTHLIKTRGQQVTLRCSSQSGHNTVSWYQQALGQGPQFIFQYYREEENGRGNFPPRFSGLQFPNYSSELNVNALELDDSALYLCASSLGTGRLKSGGGYTFGSGTRLTVV.